A selection of T cell receptor beta chains follows, all from one sample in a study of T cells in Graves' hyperthyroidism and ophthalmopathy. Each CDR3 protein gets one entry after TCRdb re-called the multiplex PCR reads with MiXCR. This table has 750,000 to 950,000 distinct CDR3 sequences, 38% appearing once. Sequences were obtained from blood. The receptor source for this set is a man younger than 35 with Graves' hyperthyroidism. Both conserved end residues are part of each CDR3. Fields, in order: J gene, V gene, CDR3 protein.

TRBJ1-5 TRBV20-1 CSASGGDRAPQPQHF
TRBJ1-3 TRBV19 CASSPDVSSGNTIYF
TRBJ2-7 TRBV2 CASSFGTSGGSYEQYF
TRBJ1-1 TRBV4-1 CASSLKSGTEAFF
TRBJ2-5 TRBV7-2 CASSSSGIQETQYF
TRBJ2-5 TRBV15 CATSTRQDF
TRBJ2-7 TRBV7-8 CASSLAGQTYEQYF
TRBJ2-5 TRBV9 CASGHNQETQYF
TRBJ1-1 TRBV12-3/TRBV12-4 CASRPRSVEAFF
TRBJ2-5 TRBV2 CASSSQGARQETQYF
TRBJ1-1 TRBV5-5 CASFRSGNTEAFF
TRBJ1-1 TRBV9 CASSGGVRANTEAFF
TRBJ1-4 TRBV7-9 CASSIVGDLSKLFF
TRBJ2-2 TRBV5-4 CASSFEAVHTGELFF
TRBJ1-5 TRBV27 CATRQGAGQPQHF
TRBJ1-6 TRBV4-1 CASSQVAMGAPPLHF
TRBJ2-5 TRBV7-9 CASSLGILQETQYF
TRBJ1-4 TRBV6-5 CASSPSQGQPNEKLFF
TRBJ2-7 TRBV12-5 CASGLGRGAEQYF
TRBJ1-1 TRBV7-9 CASSWDRSTTEAFF
TRBJ1-1 TRBV13 CASSQEGQGMNTEAFF
TRBJ1-5 TRBV19 CASNRDGGGNQPQHF
TRBJ2-7 TRBV7-9 CASSLVGDGSEQYF
TRBJ1-2 TRBV10-3 CAIQGPGDHGYTF
TRBJ1-1 TRBV25-1 CASTGFGDETFF
TRBJ1-1 TRBV29-1 CSVEEQNTEAFF
TRBJ2-2 TRBV14 CASSQRRLNTGELFF
TRBJ2-5 TRBV7-9 CASSFRRGNGYTFGSGTFGIQYF
TRBJ2-7 TRBV12-3/TRBV12-4 CASSFGGGDSYEQYF
TRBJ2-7 TRBV7-2 CASSTQAGASGEQYF
TRBJ1-1 TRBV19 CASSMKPNTEAFF
TRBJ1-2 TRBV25-1 CASSFSRGQVYGYTF
TRBJ1-4 TRBV5-5 CASTRDRGEKLFF
TRBJ1-5 TRBV6-6 CASSYDRGGQPQHF
TRBJ2-5 TRBV25-1 CARSSSRGETQYF
TRBJ1-1 TRBV10-3 CAISGGQGINTEAFF
TRBJ1-5 TRBV7-9 CASSQPDRGVQPQHF
TRBJ2-7 TRBV10-3 CAISEGTSGSMAEQYF
TRBJ1-2 TRBV2 CASVGEHGYTF
TRBJ2-2 TRBV9 CASSAGGTVNTWELFF
TRBJ1-6 TRBV7-2 CASSSDRSAYNSPLHF
TRBJ1-6 TRBV10-3 CASSGTASPLHF
TRBJ2-7 TRBV11-2 CASSDRAWDEQYF
TRBJ2-7 TRBV5-5 CASVDGLTYEQYF
TRBJ1-2 TRBV2 CASSGTGNAF
TRBJ2-7 TRBV2 CASSDPTTDYEQYF
TRBJ1-1 TRBV14 CASSQSQGLRAEAFF
TRBJ2-5 TRBV10-2 CASSGAGGEETQYF
TRBJ2-6 TRBV6-4 CASSPGNCGANVLTF
TRBJ1-6 TRBV6-6 CASSDQGGYSPLHF
TRBJ1-1 TRBV6-6 CASTSPSVTEAFF
TRBJ1-5 TRBV5-1 CASSFGHRENWPQHF
TRBJ2-7 TRBV10-1 CASSRPTDYEQYF
TRBJ2-6 TRBV7-2 CAWSVLAGVEPGANVLTF
TRBJ2-2 TRBV2 CASRLAGGPIGELFF
TRBJ2-7 TRBV29-1 CSALLSYEQYF
TRBJ1-1 TRBV25-1 CASSPTLMSGNTEAFF
TRBJ1-2 TRBV2 CASSVKGSGGNYGYTF